This T cell receptor (beta chain) was obtained from a study of T cells after yellow fever vaccination (dated 2019 in TCRdb). In the study overall: Libraries from fractions with low cell numbers were prepared with the SMART-Seq v4 Ultra Low Input RNA kit. To track T-cell clones before and after primary and booster YFV17D yellow fever vaccination, bulk TCR alpha and beta repertoires were sequenced longitudinally. Two healthy male donors, one aged 18 to 30 and one aged 30 to 40 years, made up the cohort. Bulk PBMC replicates and cell subsets were isolated from blood drawn at multiple timepoints before and after both primary and secondary immunization.

Results the study describes overall, beyond this receptor: Because only two donors were included in the study, the extent to which the findings can be generalized is limited. FACS-sorted repertoires could contain abundant contaminating clonotypes from the bulk population, so computational filtering was required. After the booster, most clones that had expanded after primary vaccination were detected again (nearly 98% of CD4 and more than 85% of CD8), suggesting broad maintenance of memory. A small share of clonotypes occurred in both CD4 and CD8 compartments, likely arising from convergent recombination. The secondary T-cell response was found to be weaker but faster than the primary response, with a peak reached on day 5 rather than on day 15.

The treatment or condition label of this sample denotes: live attenuated yellow fever vaccine strain. At each blood-draw timepoint, two biological replicates of bulk PBMCs were collected. PBMCs were isolated from peripheral blood using a standard Ficoll-Paque protocol. TriZol was used to extract RNA from bulk PBMCs, from CD4 and CD8 fractions, and from dextramer-positive and dextramer-negative fractions. TCR cDNA was synthesized by 5'RACE template switching, through which a universal primer site and unique molecular identifiers were introduced. Priming for cDNA synthesis came from both the TCR alpha and TCR beta constant segments. Library amplification used two PCR steps, and the second PCR step added sample barcodes and sequencing adapters. Libraries were sequenced on Illumina HiSeq 2500 (2x100 bp) or NovaSeq (2x150 bp). Processing in the source paper ran as follows. MIGEC handled demultiplexing of reads and collapsing into UMI consensus sequences, while MiXCR performed V(D)J alignment. Using edgeR on replicate PBMC samples, clonotypes were called vaccine-responding if FDR was below 0.01 and the log2 fold change was above 5 up to day 15. Each bulk clonotype was labeled CD4 or CD8 based on which sequenced repertoire, CD4 or CD8, contained the clonotype at higher abundance. The public reads were quality trimmed at Q25 with fastp and then assembled into clones with MiXCR by TCRdb, keeping productive beta chains. Merged by CDR3 protein, the rows form single entries marked with the most common genes and DNA. The V and J calls shown here were made by TCRdb, not taken from the authors' results. For this sample there are some 560,000 distinct CDR3 sequences; around 16% appear just once. The ten top clones hold roughly 17% of the sample.

The V end gives up 4 bases and the J end 5 bases, leaving 11 bases in the junction not matched to a gene. The CDR3 sequence holds 16 residues, the cysteine and phenylalanine included. The DNA shown is the 48-base CDR3, in frame from base 1. CDR1 and CDR2 were assigned from the germline V gene (reference sequence) as SGHKS and YYEKEE. Note on this clonotype: Its antigen remains unidentified. No base qualities exist here, and no much larger clone lies one base off it.

Specimen: PBMCs, collected 5 days after the first yellow fever vaccination. The sequence joins TRBV5-5 to TRBJ1-2; TRBD1 aligns with 10 central bases. The clonotype originates from a man aged 18-30 years who received the YFV17D yellow fever vaccine. The CDR3 region reads CASSVGDGTGVYGYTF. The bases read TGTGCCAGCAGCGTGGGAGATGGGACAGGGGTTTATGGCTACACCTTC.